This T cell receptor beta chain was sequenced during a study of blood T cell repertoires in COVID-19. Per the authors' pipeline: Reference gene primer amplification gave estimated nucleated cell counts. Assay: immunoSEQ multiplex PCR; the TCRdb copy retains only in-frame clones and omits some. V and J calls and clone size follow that table, whereas D and trimming were derived from the DNA. Here the sample spans 150,000 to 200,000 clones, about 92% being singletons. V dropped 2 bases and J dropped 3; count of bases not matched to a gene: 4. The CDR3 spans 14 residues. CDR1 is MGHRA and CDR2 is YSYEKL in the germline V gene.

The TCR originated in a man aged 60 to 75 with active or convalescent COVID-19. Sequenced sample: peripheral blood. The V gene is TRBV4-1, the J gene TRBJ2-7; 7 bases fit TRBD1. CDR3 nucleotides: TGCGCCAGCAGCCAACGGGACAGTGACTACGAGCAGTACTTC. Protein product: CASSQRDSDYEQYF.